The 3 T cell receptor beta chains below all came from one sample that was sequenced in a study of OX40 agonist ivuxolimab in advanced cancers. The method was immunoSEQ multiplex PCR; TCRdb's version includes in-frame clones alone and lacks a portion of them. The sample records 65,000 to 90,000 clones, more than 85% being singletons. The source was CD4+ or CD8+ T cells sorted from blood, collected in a trial of the OX40 agonist ivuxolimab. The source of these receptors is an adult with an advanced solid tumor such as melanoma, head and neck, liver or kidney cancer.

The V call is TRBV5-6, the J call TRBJ2-1; D is possibly TRBD2 (7 bases). There are 17 residues in the CDR3. CDR1 SGHDT and CDR2 YYEEEE come from the germline V gene. The V and J ends lost 0 bases and 3 bases respectively, with 16 bases between them. CDR3 region: CASSLEGGLHYYNEQFF. For the CDR3, the DNA is TGTGCCAGCAGCTTGGAGGGGGGACTACACTACTACAATGAGCAGTTCTTC.

This rearrangement joins TRBV6-1 to TRBJ1-2, with D possibly being TRBD1 (5 bases). There are 14 residues in the CDR3. Looked up from germline, CDR1 is MNHNS and CDR2 is SASEGT. The V gene lost 7 bases and the J gene lost 2 bases, with 14 bases spanning the gap. The CDR3 coding sequence is TGTGCCAGCATTAGGACGGGGGAAAACTATGGCTACACCTTC. Translated, it gives CASIRTGENYGYTF.

This clone occurred once. The DNA of the CDR3 is TGTGCCAGCAGTGCTCAGGGGGGCTCCTACAATGAGCAGTTCTTC. Its protein is CASSAQGGSYNEQFF. The chain uses TRBV6-4 and TRBJ2-1; D is perhaps TRBD1 (7 bases). Germline CDR1 MRHNA, CDR2 SNTAGT. V was trimmed by 4 bases and J by 0 bases, leaving 10 bases between them. The CDR3 totals 15 residues.